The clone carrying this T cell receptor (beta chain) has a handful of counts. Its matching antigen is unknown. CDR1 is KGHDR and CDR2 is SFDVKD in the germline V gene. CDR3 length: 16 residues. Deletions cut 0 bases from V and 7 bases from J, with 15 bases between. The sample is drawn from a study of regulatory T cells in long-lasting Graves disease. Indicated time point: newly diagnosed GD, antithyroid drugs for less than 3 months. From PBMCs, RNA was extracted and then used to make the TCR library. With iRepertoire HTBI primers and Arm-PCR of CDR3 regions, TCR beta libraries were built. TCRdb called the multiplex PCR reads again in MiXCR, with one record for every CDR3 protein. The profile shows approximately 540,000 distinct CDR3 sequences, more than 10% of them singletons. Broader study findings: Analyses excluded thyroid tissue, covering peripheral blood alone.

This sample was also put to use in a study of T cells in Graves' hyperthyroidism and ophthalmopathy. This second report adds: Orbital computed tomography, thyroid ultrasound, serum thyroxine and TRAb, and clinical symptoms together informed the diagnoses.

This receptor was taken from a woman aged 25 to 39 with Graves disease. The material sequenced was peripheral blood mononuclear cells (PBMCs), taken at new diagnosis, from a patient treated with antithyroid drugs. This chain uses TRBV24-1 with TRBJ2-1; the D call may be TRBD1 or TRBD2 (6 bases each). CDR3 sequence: CATSDLRGQGSNEQFF. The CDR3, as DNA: TGTGCCACCAGTGATTTGCGGGGGCAAGGGTCGAATGAGCAGTTCTTC.